The rows below give T cell receptor beta chains drawn from one sample of a study of STAT5B mutations in CD4+ large granular lymphocyte leukemia. The data were produced by immunoSEQ multiplex PCR, yet TCRdb's version contains in-frame clones alone and is incomplete. The repertoire holds about 30,000 clones, with less than 85% as singletons. Material: CD4+ T cells from blood buffy coats. These receptors were collected from a human donor in good health. Both conserved end residues are part of each CDR3. The order of the fields is V gene, CDR3 length, J gene, CDR3 protein.

v_call: TRBV5-1
cdr3_length: 15
j_call: TRBJ2-3
cdr3_aa: CASSLSGGGTDTQYF

v_call: TRBV5-4
cdr3_length: 13
j_call: TRBJ1-6
cdr3_aa: CASSKGVSSPLHF

v_call: TRBV4-1
cdr3_length: 16
j_call: TRBJ2-1
cdr3_aa: CASSPTVLAGGGEQFF

v_call: TRBV27
cdr3_length: 15
j_call: TRBJ2-2
cdr3_aa: CATHKRLGLAGELFF

v_call: TRBV20-1
cdr3_length: 11
j_call: TRBJ2-7
cdr3_aa: CSVWTAYEQYF

v_call: TRBV4-2
cdr3_length: 16
j_call: TRBJ2-3
cdr3_aa: CASSQVGTGSEVTQYF

v_call: TRBV5-1
cdr3_length: 14
j_call: TRBJ2-2
cdr3_aa: CASSLVVSSGELFF

v_call: TRBV7-2
cdr3_length: 13
j_call: TRBJ1-2
cdr3_aa: CASSFSGFYGYTF

v_call: TRBV9
cdr3_length: 14
j_call: TRBJ2-7
cdr3_aa: CASSVVAGYYEQYF

v_call: TRBV18
cdr3_length: 13
j_call: TRBJ1-1
cdr3_aa: CASSPALNTEAFF

v_call: TRBV7-9
cdr3_length: 15
j_call: TRBJ2-1
cdr3_aa: CASSLVRTSGDEQFF

v_call: TRBV2
cdr3_length: 14
j_call: TRBJ2-7
cdr3_aa: CASGGISGRYEQYF

v_call: TRBV29-1
cdr3_length: 15
j_call: TRBJ2-3
cdr3_aa: CSVRVGTSGPGTQYF

v_call: TRBV5-1
cdr3_length: 15
j_call: TRBJ2-2
cdr3_aa: CASRPGGATNGELFF

v_call: TRBV5-4
cdr3_length: 16
j_call: TRBJ1-3
cdr3_aa: CASSLASPGGGNTIYF

v_call: TRBV19
cdr3_length: 16
j_call: TRBJ1-3
cdr3_aa: CASSPNGQLSGNTIYF

v_call: TRBV5-4
cdr3_length: 14
j_call: TRBJ2-7
cdr3_aa: CASSAPGPSYEQYF

v_call: TRBV5-1
cdr3_length: 21
j_call: TRBJ2-1
cdr3_aa: CASSFGPPKTSGTDRRNEQFF

v_call: TRBV2
cdr3_length: 15
j_call: TRBJ2-7
cdr3_aa: CASGGVGRDAGEQYF

v_call: TRBV7-2
cdr3_length: 15
j_call: TRBJ2-1
cdr3_aa: CASSLEPGDYNEQFF

v_call: TRBV9
cdr3_length: 16
j_call: TRBJ2-2
cdr3_aa: CASSAYGLVNTGELFF

v_call: TRBV29-1
cdr3_length: 12
j_call: TRBJ1-1
cdr3_aa: CSVVAGNTEAFF